This record concerns one TCR beta chain sequence. Naive CD8 isolation took CD45RO-negative cells positively selected for CCR7 and excluded terminally differentiated effector memory CD45RA+ cells. This specimen belongs to a study of shared clonotypes between healthy human individuals. Trimming pared 0 bases from V and 0 bases from J, leaving 12 bases between. The CDR3 has 16 residues. CDR1 LGHNA and CDR2 YSLEER come from the germline V gene. Assay used: immunoSEQ multiplex PCR; TCRdb lists only in-frame clones, some missing. The repertoire has about 800,000 clones, about 96% of them found once; the top ten carry less than 0.25%.

The chain employs TRBV4-3 and TRBJ2-7, with D perhaps matching TRBD2 (5 bases). The sequenced material came from naive CD8+ T cells sorted from blood. This sequence was found in a man younger than 45 in good health. This CDR3 is CASSQDPTNASYEQYF. The CDR3 DNA sequence: TGCGCCAGCAGCCAAGATCCGACTAACGCCTCCTACGAGCAGTACTTC.